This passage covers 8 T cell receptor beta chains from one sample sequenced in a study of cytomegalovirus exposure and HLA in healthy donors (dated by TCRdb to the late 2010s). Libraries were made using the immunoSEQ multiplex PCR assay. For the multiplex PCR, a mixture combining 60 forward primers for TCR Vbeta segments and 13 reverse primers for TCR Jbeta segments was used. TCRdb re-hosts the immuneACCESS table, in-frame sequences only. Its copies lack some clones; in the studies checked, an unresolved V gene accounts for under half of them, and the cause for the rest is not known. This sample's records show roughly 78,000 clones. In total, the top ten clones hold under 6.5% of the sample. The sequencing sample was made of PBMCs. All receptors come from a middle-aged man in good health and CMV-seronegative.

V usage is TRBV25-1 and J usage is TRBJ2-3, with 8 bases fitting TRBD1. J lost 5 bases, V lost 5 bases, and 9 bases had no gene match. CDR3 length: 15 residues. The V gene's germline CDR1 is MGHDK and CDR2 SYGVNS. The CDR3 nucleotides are TGTGCCAGCAGTTCGAGCCAGGGGGCTGGAGATACGCAGTATTTT. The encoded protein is CASSSSQGAGDTQYF.

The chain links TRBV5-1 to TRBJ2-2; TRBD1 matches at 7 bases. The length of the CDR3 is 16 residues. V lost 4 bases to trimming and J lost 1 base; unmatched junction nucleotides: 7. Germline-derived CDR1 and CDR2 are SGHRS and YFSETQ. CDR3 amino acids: CASSQDRVLNTGELFF. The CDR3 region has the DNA TGCGCCAGCAGCCAAGACAGGGTACTGAACACCGGGGAGCTGTTTTTT.

The CDR3 sequence is CASSVSPNRVWGYNEQFF. Here the CDR3 DNA reads TGTGCCAGCAGCGTAAGTCCCAACAGGGTATGGGGCTACAATGAGCAGTTCTTC. The V and J genes are TRBV9 and TRBJ2-1; TRBD1 is a possible D gene (6 bases). In germline, CDR1 is SGDLS, CDR2 YYNGEE. Trimming removed 1 base from V and 3 bases from J, with 20 bases in between. This CDR3 contains 18 residues.

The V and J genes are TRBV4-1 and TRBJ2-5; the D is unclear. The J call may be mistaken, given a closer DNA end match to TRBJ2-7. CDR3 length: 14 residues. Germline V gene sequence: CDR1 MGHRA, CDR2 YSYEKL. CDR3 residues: CASSQNLGSPEQYF. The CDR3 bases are TGCGCCAGCAGCCAAAATCTCGGGTCCCCCGAGCAGTACTTC.

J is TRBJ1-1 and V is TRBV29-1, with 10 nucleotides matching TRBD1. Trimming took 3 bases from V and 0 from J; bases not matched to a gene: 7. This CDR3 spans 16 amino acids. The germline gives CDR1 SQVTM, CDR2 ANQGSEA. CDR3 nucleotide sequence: TGCAGCGTTGAGAAGGGGACAGGGGTTATGAACACTGAAGCTTTCTTT. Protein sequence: CSVEKGTGVMNTEAFF.

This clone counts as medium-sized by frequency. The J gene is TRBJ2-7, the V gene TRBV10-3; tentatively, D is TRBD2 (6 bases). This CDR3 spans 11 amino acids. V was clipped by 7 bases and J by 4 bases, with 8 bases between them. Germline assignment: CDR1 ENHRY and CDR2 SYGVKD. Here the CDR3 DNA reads TGTGCCATCATGGCGGGGTACGAGCAGTACTTC. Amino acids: CAIMAGYEQYF.

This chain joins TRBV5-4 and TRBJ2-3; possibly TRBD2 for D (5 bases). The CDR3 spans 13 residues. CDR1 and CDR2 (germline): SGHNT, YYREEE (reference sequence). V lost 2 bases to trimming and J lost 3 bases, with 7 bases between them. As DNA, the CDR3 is TGTGCCAGCAGCTTACTAGAAACAGATACGCAGTATTTT. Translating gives CASSLLETDTQYF.

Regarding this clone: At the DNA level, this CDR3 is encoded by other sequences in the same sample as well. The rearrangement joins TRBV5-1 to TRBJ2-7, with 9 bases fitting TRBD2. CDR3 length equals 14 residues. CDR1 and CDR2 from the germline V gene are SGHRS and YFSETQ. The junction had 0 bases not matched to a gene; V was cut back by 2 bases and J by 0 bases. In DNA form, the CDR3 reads TGCGCCAGCAGCTTTAGCGGGAGCTCCTACGAGCAGTACTTC. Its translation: CASSFSGSSYEQYF.